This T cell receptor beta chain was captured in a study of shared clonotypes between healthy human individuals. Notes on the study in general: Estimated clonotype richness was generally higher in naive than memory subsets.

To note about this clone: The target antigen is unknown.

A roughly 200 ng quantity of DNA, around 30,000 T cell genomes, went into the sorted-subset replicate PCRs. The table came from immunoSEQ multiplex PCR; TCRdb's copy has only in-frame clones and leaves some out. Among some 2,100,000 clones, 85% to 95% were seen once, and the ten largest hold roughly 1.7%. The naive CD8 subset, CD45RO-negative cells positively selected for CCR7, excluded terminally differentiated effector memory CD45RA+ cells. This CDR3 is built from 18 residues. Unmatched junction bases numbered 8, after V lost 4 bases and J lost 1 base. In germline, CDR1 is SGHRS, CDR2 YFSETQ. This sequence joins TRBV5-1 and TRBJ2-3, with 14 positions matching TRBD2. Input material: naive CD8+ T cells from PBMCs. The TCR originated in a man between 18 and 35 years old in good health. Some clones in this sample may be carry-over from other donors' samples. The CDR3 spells CASSLQVGLAGGTDTQYF. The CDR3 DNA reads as TGCGCCAGCAGCCTTCAGGTGGGACTAGCGGGGGGCACAGATACGCAGTATTTT.